This T cell receptor beta chain was identified in a study of cytomegalovirus exposure and HLA in healthy donors. Study observations and caveats: Most TCR sequences were rare, but some public TCRs occurred in many donors. The study put roughly 160 TCR beta chains on its list as cytomegalovirus-associated.

Using immunoSEQ multiplex PCR, the repertoire was profiled, and TCRdb retains in-frame clones only, with some absent. This sample has roughly 120,000 clones, with almost 90% found just once. About this clone itself: The antigen is unknown. Other DNA sequences in this sample translate to the same CDR3.

The TCR comes from a woman under 30 in good health and CMV-seronegative. Sample: PBMCs.

CDR3 residues: CASSSSYEQYF. DNA for the CDR3: TGTGCCAGCAGCTCATCCTACGAGCAGTACTTC. The chain has TRBV5-4 and TRBJ2-7; D unresolved. V was pared by 3 bases and J by 1 base, with 2 bases between. The germline CDR1 and CDR2 sequences are SGHNT and YYREEE (reference sequence). The CDR3 spans 11 residues.